The clone carrying this T cell receptor beta chain was detected only a few times. The antigen is not known. The record originates from a study of T cells after yellow fever vaccination. TCRdb called the 5' RACE reads again in MiXCR, with one record for every CDR3 protein. The sample shows approximately 110,000 distinct CDR3 sequences, more than 6.5% of them seen only once. CDR1 and CDR2 from the germline V gene are SGHRS and YFSETQ. Trimming cost V 0 bases and J 0 bases, with 9 bases left between them. The CDR3 totals 16 residues. Points from the study as a whole: Reappearing after the booster were most of the clones from primary vaccination (roughly 95% CD4, 70% to 90% CD8).

This specimen consisted of CD4+ T cells sorted from PBMCs, obtained 10 to 11 days after the first yellow fever vaccination. The gene calls are TRBV5-1 and TRBJ1-4; tentatively, D is TRBD1 (6 bases). This clonotype originated in a young man who received the YFV17D yellow fever vaccine. The CDR3 DNA is TGCGCCAGCAGCTTGGGGGGGCACGCAACTAATGAAAAACTGTTTTTT. This gives the protein CASSLGGHATNEKLFF.